This TCR beta chain was obtained from a study of cytomegalovirus exposure and HLA in healthy donors. PCR used 60 Vbeta primers and 13 Jbeta primers. TCRdb's table, derived via immunoSEQ multiplex PCR, lists solely in-frame clones and lacks some. The data show about 170,000 clones, with roughly 67% seen just once and 5.4% held by the top ten. In the case of this clone: Other nucleotide sequences in the sample specify the same CDR3.

The germline CDR1 and CDR2 sequences are SGHRS and YFSETQ. V was pared by 0 bases and J by 5 bases, with 6 bases of the junction left unmatched. The CDR3 contains 16 residues. The source is a woman younger than 30 in good health and CMV-seropositive. The sequenced sample consisted of PBMCs. This rearrangement joins TRBV5-1 to TRBJ2-5; 11 bases are shared with TRBD1. The CDR3 nucleotides read TGCGCCAGCAGCTTGGCTAGGACAGGGGGCTATGAGACCCAGTACTTC. The encoded protein is CASSLARTGGYETQYF.